This T cell receptor beta chain was identified in a study of cytomegalovirus exposure and HLA in healthy donors. Study-wide results and caveats: What a later analysis showed was that several of the most significant clusters appeared linked to common viral pathogens.

Germline V gene sequence: CDR1 SNHLY, CDR2 FYNNEI. This CDR3 comprises 15 residues. Trimming removed 6 bases from V and 7 bases from J; junction bases left unmatched: 10. Concerning this clone: Its specificity is unknown.

Primers: 60 Vbeta forward and 13 Jbeta reverse. Sequencing was performed with immunoSEQ multiplex PCR; in TCRdb, only in-frame clones are kept and a portion is missing. The sample consists of 65,000 to 85,000 clones, roughly 85% of them appearing once. Sequencing used PBMCs. This chain connects TRBV2 to TRBJ2-3, with 10 positions matching TRBD2. The clonotype was recovered from a woman in her 30s in good health and CMV-seronegative. The CDR3 loop is CASRPSLAGEHTQYF. In DNA, the CDR3 is TGTGCCAGCAGGCCCTCCCTAGCGGGAGAACATACGCAGTATTTT.